This T cell receptor (beta chain) was sequenced for a study of T cell responses to AZD1222 COVID-19 vaccine. The method was immunoSEQ multiplex PCR; TCRdb's version includes in-frame clones alone and lacks a portion of them. The sample has about 56,000 clones; 70% to 90% are singletons. This clone was seen only a few times. This CDR3 spans 17 amino acids. With V trimmed by 1 base and J by 2 bases, 11 bases remained unmatched. CDR1 and CDR2 from the germline V gene are SGHTA and FQGNSA. The source of this sequence is an adult who received the AZD1222 COVID-19 vaccine. Sequencing was performed on peripheral blood, taken 28 days after the second AZD1222 dose. This chain connects TRBV7-2 to TRBJ2-7, with 7 bases that match TRBD2. The CDR3 spells CASSLGPISSGTYEQYF. The CDR3 DNA reads TGTGCCAGCAGCTTAGGCCCAATTTCTAGCGGTACCTACGAGCAGTACTTC.